These 18 T cell receptor beta chains came from one sample sequenced in a study of blood T cell repertoires in COVID-19. The protocol was immunoSEQ multiplex PCR, while the TCRdb copy is restricted to in-frame clones and leaves out a portion. This sample yields 150,000 or so clones, of which approximately 87% are seen a single time; 3% to 4% belongs to the top ten. The sequencing input was peripheral blood. The receptors derive from a woman aged 65 to 85 with acute or convalescent COVID-19.

The gene calls are TRBV29-1 and TRBJ1-2, with 8 positions matching TRBD1. There are 13 residues in the CDR3. Germline values: CDR1 SQVTM, CDR2 ANQGSEA. With V trimmed by 6 bases and J by 5 bases, 8 bases remained unmatched. The CDR3 region is CSVLDRVWYGYTF. CDR3 sequence (DNA): TGCAGCGTCCTGGACAGGGTCTGGTATGGCTACACCTTC.

The chain links TRBV7-9 to TRBJ1-1; D is undetermined. CDR1 is SEHNR and CDR2 is FQNEAQ in the germline V gene (reference sequence). The CDR3 loop spans 15 amino acids. With 5 bases removed from V and 1 base from J, the gap between germline ends came to 14 bases. The CDR3 bases are TGTGCCAGCAGCCCACCGGGAAGGGCGAACACTGAAGCTTTCTTT. Translation gives CASSPPGRANTEAFF.

This clone was seen more than once but under ten times. This chain uses TRBV4-3 with TRBJ1-5, with 7 bases lining up with TRBD1. The CDR3 extends over 15 amino acids. The germline gives CDR1 LGHNA, CDR2 YSLEER. The trim removed 4 bases at V and 3 bases at J, leaving 6 bases unmatched. The CDR3: CASSPSGTDNQPQHF. The CDR3 DNA reads as TGCGCCAGCAGCCCTTCCGGGACAGACAATCAGCCCCAGCATTTT.

The chain recombines TRBV7-9 with TRBJ2-7, with 7 bases identical to TRBD1. This CDR3 comprises 14 residues. Germline V lookup: CDR1 SEHNR, CDR2 FQNEAQ (reference sequence). Trimming removed 3 bases from V and 1 base from J; junction bases left unmatched: 3. CDR3 region: CASSLGTVSYEQYF. CDR3 in DNA: TGTGCCAGCAGCTTGGGGACAGTATCCTACGAGCAGTACTTC.

The genes are TRBV7-2 and TRBJ2-1, with 9 nucleotides matching TRBD2. The CDR3 totals 16 residues. Unmatched junction bases numbered 14, after V lost 7 bases and J lost 7 bases. From germline, CDR1 is SGHTA and CDR2 FQGNSA. The CDR3 reads CASNQRGASGVNEQFF. The CDR3 DNA follows: TGTGCCAGCAATCAACGGGGGGCTAGCGGGGTGAATGAGCAGTTCTTC. Complete variable domain (other parts from reference TRBV7-2 and TRBJ2-1): GAGVSQSPSNKVTEKGKDVELRCDPISGHTALYWYRQSLGQGLEFLIYFQGNSAPDKSGLPSDRFSAERTGGSVSTLTIQRTQQEDSAVYLCASNQRGASGVNEQFFGPGTRLTVL.

The chain links TRBV19 to TRBJ1-1, with D possibly TRBD1 on 5 matching bases. The CDR3 consists of 16 residues. Germline CDR1 reads LNHDA; CDR2 reads SQIVND (reference sequence). Between the trimmed V and J ends, which lost 1 base and 1 base, there was a span of 13 bases. CDR3 nucleotide sequence: TGTGCCAGTAGTATAGCCGCCGACAGATCGAACACTGAAGCTTTCTTT. Translation gives CASSIAADRSNTEAFF.

This clone was found a few times. The CDR3 region has the DNA TGTGCCAGCAGCCCCGGGACAGGTACTTATCAGCCCCAGCATTTT. Protein sequence: CASSPGTGTYQPQHF. The chain carries TRBV28 and TRBJ1-5; 8 bases map to TRBD1. There are 15 residues in the CDR3. Per germline, CDR1 MDHEN and CDR2 SYDVKM. V gave up 6 bases and J gave up 5 bases; unmatched junction bases: 9.

This clone showed up just once. V and J are TRBV12-3 or TRBV12-4 and TRBJ1-5; D not certain. This CDR3 spans 13 amino acids. The V and J ends lost 3 bases and 7 bases respectively, with 10 bases between them. This CDR3 reads CASSFPGRQPQHF. The DNA of the CDR3 is TGTGCCAGCAGTTTCCCTGGGAGACAGCCCCAGCATTTT.

This rearrangement joins TRBV30 to TRBJ1-1; D is unclear. Trimming took off 4 bases at V and 8 bases at J, with 17 bases between the two ends. The CDR3 is 13 amino acids. The germline V gene encodes CDR1 GTSNPN and CDR2 SVGIG (reference sequence). The CDR3 is CAWKKLRTGEAFF. DNA for the CDR3: TGTGCCTGGAAAAAGCTTAGGACGGGAGAAGCTTTCTTT. Together with reference TRBV30 and TRBJ1-1, the CDR3 gives the full variable domain: SQTIHQWPATLVQPVGSPLSLECTVEGTSNPNLYWYRQAAGRGLQLLFYSVGIGQISSEVPQNLSASRPQDRQFILSSKKLLLSDSGFYLCAWKKLRTGEAFFGQGTRLTVV.

The chain is built from TRBV18 and TRBJ2-2; 8 bases are shared with TRBD1. This CDR3 comprises 15 residues. Germline CDR1 and CDR2: KGHSH and LQKENI. V gave up 5 bases and J gave up 1 base; unmatched junction bases: 3. CDR3 amino acids: CASSAGTGNTGELFF. The CDR3 nucleotides are TGTGCCAGCTCAGCCGGGACAGGGAACACCGGGGAGCTGTTTTTT.

This clone is a singleton in its sample. The chain combines TRBV14 with TRBJ2-2, with D tentatively TRBD2 (6 bases). Looked up from germline, CDR1 is SGHDN and CDR2 is FVKESK. V was clipped by 1 base and J by 4 bases, with 10 bases between them. This CDR3 is 15 amino acids long. CDR3 DNA sequence: TGTGCCAGCAGCCAAGGGGGACTGTCCACCGGGGAGCTGTTTTTT. This gives the protein CASSQGGLSTGELFF.

The chain is built from TRBV5-1 and TRBJ2-3; TRBD2 agrees at 7 bases. V shed 2 bases and J 3 bases; nucleotides not matched to a gene: 3. CDR1 and CDR2 (germline): SGHRS, YFSETQ. CDR3 length equals 14 residues. CDR3 bases: TGCGCCAGCAGCTTTGGGGAGGGGACAGATACGCAGTATTTT. Residues: CASSFGEGTDTQYF.

This chain uses TRBV14 with TRBJ1-4; the D gene is possibly TRBD1 (6 bases). Germline V gene data show CDR1 as SGHDN and CDR2 as FVKESK. CDR3 length equals 13 residues. V lost 5 bases and J 10 bases, leaving 14 bases between the germline ends. The CDR3 loop is CASSKGGVGKLFF. CDR3 bases: TGTGCCAGCAGCAAGGGGGGGGTTGGAAAACTGTTTTTT.

On this clone: Other DNA sequences of this sample code for an identical CDR3. The chain carries TRBV4-2 and TRBJ1-4, with 7 bases identical to TRBD1. Per germline, CDR1 LGHNA and CDR2 YNFKEQ. The J segment lost 7 bases and the V segment lost 0 bases, leaving 14 bases of the junction unmatched. The CDR3 is 18 amino acids. As DNA, the CDR3 is TGTGCCAGCAGCCAAGATGGGGCAGGAGGCGCAGGGGGTGAAAAACTGTTTTTT. Translated, it gives CASSQDGAGGAGGEKLFF.

A few counts support this clone. In DNA, the CDR3 is TGTGCCAGCAGTTCTCCTGCTAGCGGGAGAGATACGCAGTATTTT. Translated: CASSSPASGRDTQYF. V gene TRBV28 combines with J gene TRBJ2-3; 10 nucleotides match TRBD2. Unmatched junction bases numbered 6, after V lost 4 bases and J lost 5 bases. This CDR3 region has 15 residues. Per germline, CDR1 MDHEN and CDR2 SYDVKM. Full variable domain (outside the CDR3, taken from reference TRBV28 and TRBJ2-3): DVKVTQSSRYLVKRTGEKVFLECVQDMDHENMFWYRQDPGLGLRLIYFSYDVKMKEKGDIPEGYSVSREKKERFSLILESASTNQTSMYLCASSSPASGRDTQYFGPGTRLTVL.

The chain combines TRBV13 with TRBJ2-1; 7 nucleotides agree with TRBD2. There are 17 residues in the CDR3. The ends lost 2 bases at V and 1 base at J; junction bases unmatched: 8. CDR1 and CDR2 from the germline V gene are PRHDT and FYEKMQ (reference sequence). CDR3 nucleotide sequence: TGTGCCAGCAGCTTAATCCCTAGCGGCCTATCCTACAATGAGCAGTTCTTC. It codes for CASSLIPSGLSYNEQFF.

V gene TRBV27 combines with J gene TRBJ1-1; TRBD1 aligns across 10 bases. The ends lost 5 bases at V and 4 bases at J; junction bases unmatched: 7. Germline CDR1 and CDR2: MNHEY and SMNVEV (reference sequence). The length of the CDR3 is 15 residues. Written as DNA, the CDR3 is TGTGCCAGCAGTATTAGGGACAGGGGTGTCACTGAAGCTTTCTTT. Translated, it gives CASSIRDRGVTEAFF.

The chain carries TRBV7-9 and TRBJ2-2, with D tentatively TRBD2 (7 bases). Germline assignment: CDR1 SEHNR and CDR2 FQNEAQ (reference sequence). Trimming took 7 bases from V and 1 from J, leaving 16 bases between them. The CDR3 runs to 16 residues. The CDR3 DNA reads TGTGCCAGCACCCACCGGGGGGCCCGGAACACCGGGGAGCTGTTTTTT. It specifies CASTHRGARNTGELFF.